Listed below are T cell receptor beta chains from one sample, sequenced in a study of molecular identifiers for immune sequencing clone quantification. Each CDR3 protein gets one entry after TCRdb re-called the PCR reads with MiXCR. Here the sample spans roughly 300,000 distinct CDR3 sequences, roughly 24% being singletons. Input material: naive CD8+ T cells from blood, with Jurkat cell RNA spiked in. These receptors came from a human donor in good health. Some libraries in this study had Jurkat cell RNA spiked in. CDR3s include the opening cysteine and the closing phenylalanine or tryptophan. The order of the fields is J gene, D gene, clone size, V gene, CDR3 DNA, CDR3 protein. A D gene is named only where the DNA matches it firmly. Part of the rows lack a size; the others show once, few, many or a class for expanded clones.

J gene: TRBJ2-5
D gene: TRBD1
clone size: .
V gene: TRBV12-3/TRBV12-4
CDR3 DNA: TGTGCCAGCAGGGACAGGGCAAGCCAAGAGACCCAGTACTTC
CDR3 protein: CASRDRASQETQYF

J gene: TRBJ1-2
D gene: TRBD1
clone size: many
V gene: TRBV7-6
CDR3 DNA: TGTGCCAGCAGCTTGGGCAGGGGGTACTATGGCTACACCTTC
CDR3 protein: CASSLGRGYYGYTF

J gene: TRBJ1-4
D gene: TRBD1
clone size: many
V gene: TRBV5-8
CDR3 DNA: TGTGCCAGCAGCCTGGAGGACAGGGTGGAAGAAAAACTGTTTTTT
CDR3 protein: CASSLEDRVEEKLFF

J gene: TRBJ1-2
D gene: .
clone size: few
V gene: TRBV4-2
CDR3 DNA: TGTGCCAGCAGCCAAGAAGCACAGGGATTAGCTAACTATGGCTACACCTTC
CDR3 protein: CASSQEAQGLANYGYTF

J gene: TRBJ2-7
D gene: .
clone size: .
V gene: TRBV7-3
CDR3 DNA: TGTGCCAGCAGCCCCTCGGGCATTGGCGAGCAGCACTTC
CDR3 protein: CASSPSGIGEQHF

J gene: TRBJ1-2
D gene: .
clone size: few
V gene: TRBV4-3
CDR3 DNA: TGCGCCAGCAGCCAAGATCGGCACCCACTCTATGGCTACACCTTC
CDR3 protein: CASSQDRHPLYGYTF

J gene: TRBJ1-3
D gene: .
clone size: .
V gene: TRBV29-1
CDR3 DNA: TGCAGCGTTGAAGCTGGAGCGAGTCCGCTTGAAAAGAGCTCTGGAAACACCATATATTTT
CDR3 protein: CSVEAGASPLEKSSGNTIYF

J gene: TRBJ2-1
D gene: .
clone size: many
V gene: TRBV28
CDR3 DNA: TGTGCCAGCGTGGGGGCGGACCGCGCCTCCCAGCAGTTCTTC
CDR3 protein: CASVGADRASQQFF

J gene: TRBJ2-1
D gene: TRBD2
clone size: once
V gene: TRBV4-3
CDR3 DNA: TGCGCCCGCAGCCAAGAAGCGACGGGGGGGACGGATGAGCAGTTCTTC
CDR3 protein: CARSQEATGGTDEQFF

J gene: TRBJ2-3
D gene: .
clone size: many
V gene: TRBV9
CDR3 DNA: TGTGCCAGCAGCGGTCTAGCGACGCATACGCAGTATTTT
CDR3 protein: CASSGLATHTQYF

J gene: TRBJ1-2
D gene: TRBD1
clone size: .
V gene: TRBV20-1
CDR3 DNA: TGCAGTGCTAGAGATTTCCAGGGGGCGATTAGAAGTCATGGCTACACCTTC
CDR3 protein: CSARDFQGAIRSHGYTF

J gene: TRBJ2-1
D gene: TRBD2
clone size: .
V gene: TRBV20-1
CDR3 DNA: TGCAGTGCCACCGGGACTAGCGGGAGTACGGTTGAGCAGTTCTTC
CDR3 protein: CSATGTSGSTVEQFF